The clone carrying this T cell receptor (beta chain) was detected only a few times. This sample is part of a study of CD8+ T cells in alopecia areata. Extraction of RNA preceded its reverse transcription into cDNA, which served as the sequencing template. Using immunoSEQ multiplex PCR, the repertoire was profiled, and TCRdb retains in-frame clones only, with some absent. The table lists over 150,000 clones, around 63% of them singletons, with roughly 1.7% in the top ten. This CDR3 is built from 15 residues. Trimming removed 3 bases from V and 4 bases from J; junction bases left unmatched: 6. Germline V gene sequence: CDR1 LNHDA, CDR2 SQIVND (reference sequence).

This receptor was taken from a human donor with alopecia areata. Specimen: CD4+ T cells sorted from blood, collected at week 0. The V call is TRBV19, the J call TRBJ2-7, with 10 bases identical to TRBD2. The CDR3, as DNA: TGTGCCAGTAGTATCGGGGCTAGCGGGGGATACGAGCAGTACTTC. It translates to CASSIGASGGYEQYF.